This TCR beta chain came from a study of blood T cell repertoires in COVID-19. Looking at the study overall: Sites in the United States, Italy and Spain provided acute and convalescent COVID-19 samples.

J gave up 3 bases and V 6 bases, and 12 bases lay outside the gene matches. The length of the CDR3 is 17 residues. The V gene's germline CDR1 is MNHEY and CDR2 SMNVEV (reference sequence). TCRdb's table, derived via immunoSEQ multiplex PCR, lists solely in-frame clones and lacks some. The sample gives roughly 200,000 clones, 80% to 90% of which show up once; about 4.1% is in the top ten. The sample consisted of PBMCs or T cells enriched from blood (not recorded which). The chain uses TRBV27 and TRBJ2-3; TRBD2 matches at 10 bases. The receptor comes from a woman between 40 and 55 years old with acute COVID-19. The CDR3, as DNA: TGTGCCAGCAGACCTACTAGCGGGACCCGGAGGACAGATACGCAGTATTTT. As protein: CASRPTSGTRRTDTQYF.